This TCR beta chain was found in a study of blood T cells in healthy people across ages. As to this clonotype: This could be a read error, since a much larger clone is one nucleotide away.

The ends were cut back, 2 bases at V and 6 bases at J, with 8 bases in the middle. The CDR3 contains 12 residues. Germline values: CDR1 MNHNY, CDR2 SVGAGI (reference sequence). Sample-barcoded 5' priming and a J-beta primer mix drove a second PCR of about 6 to 12 cycles. The template-switch adaptor, which had 12 random nucleotides, put a tag on each cDNA molecule. Via MiXCR, TCRdb re-called the 5' RACE reads, giving one row per CDR3 protein. Among about 1.7 million distinct CDR3 sequences listed, under 30% were seen once. Input material: blood. This sequence joins TRBV6-6 and TRBJ2-7; D possibly uses TRBD1 or TRBD2 (5 bases each). The receptor comes from a woman aged 25 to 45 in good health. The CDR3 reads CASSYGGTEQYF. CDR3 coding DNA: TGTGCCAGCAGTTACGGGGGTACCGAGCAGTACTTC.